This T cell receptor beta chain emerged from a study of Ad26.COV2.S vaccination and SARS-CoV-2 variants. The CDR3 has 18 residues. CDR1 MDHEN and CDR2 SYDVKM come from the germline V gene. Trimming took 6 bases from V and 0 from J; bases not matched to a gene: 16. Clones were sequenced by immunoSEQ multiplex PCR, and TCRdb holds only the in-frame ones, with some missing. The sample holds roughly 460,000 clones; roughly nine tenths are singletons and the top ten take around 1.8%. Specified treatment: around 19 received Ad26.COV2.S at low or high dose, single or two shots; 5 received placebo; per-sample allocation not given. Repertoires come from day 63 after the first vaccine or placebo injection.

The clonotype was recovered from a person aged 18-60 years who received the Ad26.COV2.S COVID-19 vaccine or a placebo. The material was peripheral blood, obtained in a trial of Ad26.COV2.S vaccine versus placebo. The gene calls are TRBV28 and TRBJ2-7; 8 bases match TRBD1. The CDR3 region is CASRRTGRSPRFSYEQYF. CDR3 bases: TGTGCCAGCAGACGGACAGGGAGGAGCCCCCGCTTCTCCTACGAGCAGTACTTC.